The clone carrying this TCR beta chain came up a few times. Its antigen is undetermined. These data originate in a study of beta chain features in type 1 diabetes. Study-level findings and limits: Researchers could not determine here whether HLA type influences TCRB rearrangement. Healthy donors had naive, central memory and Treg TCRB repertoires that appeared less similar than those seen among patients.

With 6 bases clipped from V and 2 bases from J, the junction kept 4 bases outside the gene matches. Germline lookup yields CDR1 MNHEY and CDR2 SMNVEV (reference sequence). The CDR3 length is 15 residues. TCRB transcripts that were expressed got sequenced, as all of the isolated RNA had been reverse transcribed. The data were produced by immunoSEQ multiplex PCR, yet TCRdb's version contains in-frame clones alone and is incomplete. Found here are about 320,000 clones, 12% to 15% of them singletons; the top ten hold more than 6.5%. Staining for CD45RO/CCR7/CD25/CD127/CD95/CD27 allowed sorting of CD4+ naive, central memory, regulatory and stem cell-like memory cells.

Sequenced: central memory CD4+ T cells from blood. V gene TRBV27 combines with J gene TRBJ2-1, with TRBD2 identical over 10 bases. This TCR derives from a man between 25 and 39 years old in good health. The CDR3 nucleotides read TGTGCCAGCAGCAAGCTAGCGGGGGCCTACAATGAGCAGTTCTTC. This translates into CASSKLAGAYNEQFF.